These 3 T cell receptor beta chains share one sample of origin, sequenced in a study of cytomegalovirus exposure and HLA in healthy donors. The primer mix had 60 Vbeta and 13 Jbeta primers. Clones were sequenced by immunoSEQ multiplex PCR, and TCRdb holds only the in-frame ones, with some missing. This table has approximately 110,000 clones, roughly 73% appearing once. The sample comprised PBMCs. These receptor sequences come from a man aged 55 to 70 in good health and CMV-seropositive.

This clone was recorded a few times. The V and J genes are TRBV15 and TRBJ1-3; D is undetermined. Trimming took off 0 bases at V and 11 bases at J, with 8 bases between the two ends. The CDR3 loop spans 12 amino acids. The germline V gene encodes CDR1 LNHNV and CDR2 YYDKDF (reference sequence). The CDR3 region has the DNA TGTGCCACCAGCAGAGATGCGGGCCCCATATATTTT. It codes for CATSRDAGPIYF.

This chain's CDR3 is CASSSSGREKLFF. The CDR3 DNA follows: TGTGCCAGTAGTTCATCAGGTCGCGAAAAACTGTTTTTT. The rearrangement joins TRBV19 to TRBJ1-4, with D unresolved. Trimming pared 5 bases from V and 8 bases from J, leaving 12 bases between. Germline V gene lookup returns CDR1 LNHDA and CDR2 SQIVND (reference sequence). This CDR3 has 13 amino acids.

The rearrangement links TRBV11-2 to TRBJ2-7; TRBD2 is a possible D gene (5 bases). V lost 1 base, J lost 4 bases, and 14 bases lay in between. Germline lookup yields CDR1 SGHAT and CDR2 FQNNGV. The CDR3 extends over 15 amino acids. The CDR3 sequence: CASSLGLAMAYEQYF. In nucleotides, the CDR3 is TGTGCCAGCAGCTTAGGGCTAGCCATGGCTTACGAGCAGTACTTC.